The sequence of this TCR beta chain was determined in a study of vaccination effects on CD4 cells after COVID-19. Expansion with viral peptide pools was applied to antigen-specific CD4+ T cells by the ViraFEST assay prior to sequencing. Once cultured for approximately 10 days, the cells underwent separation to obtain CD4+ T cells. Documented for the person is a PCR-confirmed SARS-CoV-2 infection occurring between March and December 2020. Days 3 and 7 saw half the medium replaced with IL-2 medium. V lost 7 bases, J lost 10 bases, and 13 bases stayed unmatched. Germline assignment: CDR1 SNHLY and CDR2 FYNNEI. This CDR3 is 15 amino acids long. As for this clone: No antigen is known for it.

This table comes from immunoSEQ multiplex PCR, and its TCRdb copy is limited to in-frame clones, with some not included. The sample contains about 20,000 clones, around four fifths of which appear only once. This rearrangement joins TRBV2 to TRBJ1-6; 7 nucleotides line up with TRBD1. The sample was CD4+ T cells from PBMCs cultured with SARS-CoV-2 spike peptides, taken before COVID-19 vaccination. The source of this sequence is a human donor who had a prior SARS-CoV-2 infection. CDR3 loop: CASTQGGPQISPLHF. The DNA of the CDR3 is TGTGCCAGCACCCAGGGGGGGCCTCAAATATCACCCCTCCACTTT.